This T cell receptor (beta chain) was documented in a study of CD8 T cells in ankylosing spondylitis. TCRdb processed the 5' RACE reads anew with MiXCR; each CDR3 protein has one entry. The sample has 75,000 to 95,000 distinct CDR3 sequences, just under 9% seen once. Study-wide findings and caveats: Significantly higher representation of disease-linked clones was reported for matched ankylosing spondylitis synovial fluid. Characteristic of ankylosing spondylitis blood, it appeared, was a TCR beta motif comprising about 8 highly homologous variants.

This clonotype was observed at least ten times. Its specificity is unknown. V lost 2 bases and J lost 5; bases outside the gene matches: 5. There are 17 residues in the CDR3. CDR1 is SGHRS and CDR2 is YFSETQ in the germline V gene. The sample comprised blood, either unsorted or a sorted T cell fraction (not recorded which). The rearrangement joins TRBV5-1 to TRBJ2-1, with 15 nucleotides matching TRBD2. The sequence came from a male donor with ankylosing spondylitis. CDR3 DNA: TGCGCCAGCAGCTTCCGGACTAGCGGGAGGGGCGACAATGAGCAGTTCTTC. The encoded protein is CASSFRTSGRGDNEQFF.